The present TCR beta chain was sequenced within a study of T cells in Graves' hyperthyroidism and ophthalmopathy. Amplified TCR beta CDR3 regions derived from RNA transcripts. A set of HTBI primers served as the primers for a first-round RT-PCR of the TCR CDR3. In TCRdb, the multiplex PCR reads were re-called with MiXCR into one record per CDR3 protein. The data hold fewer than 450,000 distinct CDR3 sequences, with 17% observed a single time. The CDR3 runs 12 residues. V was shortened by 7 bases and J by 6 bases, with 12 bases between the two germline ends. Per the germline V gene, CDR1 is MDHEN and CDR2 is SYDVKM. This clonotype was seen at least ten times. Exclusion criteria comprised uncontrolled infection, other autoimmune disease, pregnancy or lactation.

The specimen sequenced was blood. The rearrangement uses TRBV28 and TRBJ1-2; perhaps TRBD1 as D (5 bases). This sequence originates from a woman in her 30s with Graves' hyperthyroidism that later progressed to Graves' ophthalmopathy. The CDR3 region is CASTLDRNGYTF. The DNA for the CDR3 is TGTGCCAGCACCCTTGACAGAAATGGCTACACCTTC.